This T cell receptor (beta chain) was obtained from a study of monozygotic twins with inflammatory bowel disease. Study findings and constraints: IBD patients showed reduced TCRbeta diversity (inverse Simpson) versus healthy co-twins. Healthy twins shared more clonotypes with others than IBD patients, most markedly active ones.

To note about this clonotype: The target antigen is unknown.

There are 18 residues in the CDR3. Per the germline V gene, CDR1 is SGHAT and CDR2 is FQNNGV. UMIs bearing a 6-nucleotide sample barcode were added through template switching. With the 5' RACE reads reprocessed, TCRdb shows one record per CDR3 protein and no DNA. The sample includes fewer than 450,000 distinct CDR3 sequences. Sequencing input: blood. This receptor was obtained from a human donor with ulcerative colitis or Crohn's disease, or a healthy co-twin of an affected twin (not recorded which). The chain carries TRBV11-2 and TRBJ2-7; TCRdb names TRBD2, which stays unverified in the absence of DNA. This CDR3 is CASSLVGYGGALSYEQYF.